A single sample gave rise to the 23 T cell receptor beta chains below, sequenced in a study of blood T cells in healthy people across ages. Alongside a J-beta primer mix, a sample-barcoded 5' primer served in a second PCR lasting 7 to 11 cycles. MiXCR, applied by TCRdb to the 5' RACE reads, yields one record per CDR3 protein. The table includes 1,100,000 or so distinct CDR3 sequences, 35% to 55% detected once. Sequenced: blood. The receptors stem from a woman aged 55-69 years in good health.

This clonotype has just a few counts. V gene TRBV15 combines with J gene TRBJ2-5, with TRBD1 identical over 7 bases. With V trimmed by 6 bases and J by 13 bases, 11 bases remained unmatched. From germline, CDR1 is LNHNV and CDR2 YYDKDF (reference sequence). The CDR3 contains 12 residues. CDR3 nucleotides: TGTGCCACCAGAGGTGACGACAGGGATTGGTACTTC. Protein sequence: CATRGDDRDWYF.

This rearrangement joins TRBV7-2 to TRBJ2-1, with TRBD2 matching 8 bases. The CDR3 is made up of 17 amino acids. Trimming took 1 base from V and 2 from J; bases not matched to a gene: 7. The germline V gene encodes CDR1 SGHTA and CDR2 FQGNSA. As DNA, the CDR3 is TGTGCCAGCAGCTTAGGAATGTCGGGAGGGCCCTACAATGAGCAGTTCTTC. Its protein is CASSLGMSGGPYNEQFF.

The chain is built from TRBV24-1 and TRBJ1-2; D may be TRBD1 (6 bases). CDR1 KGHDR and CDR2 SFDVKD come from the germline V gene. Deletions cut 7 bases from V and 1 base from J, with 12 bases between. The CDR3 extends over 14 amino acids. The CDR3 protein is CATSLTGYNYGYTF. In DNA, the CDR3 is TGTGCCACCAGCCTGACAGGCTATAACTATGGCTACACCTTC.

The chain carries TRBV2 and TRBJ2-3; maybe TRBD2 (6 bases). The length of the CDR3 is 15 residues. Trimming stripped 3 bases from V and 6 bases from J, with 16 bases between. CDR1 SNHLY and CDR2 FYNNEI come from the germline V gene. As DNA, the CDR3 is TGTGCCAGCAGTGATCTCGGGAGTGGGCAGGATACGCAGTATTTT. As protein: CASSDLGSGQDTQYF.

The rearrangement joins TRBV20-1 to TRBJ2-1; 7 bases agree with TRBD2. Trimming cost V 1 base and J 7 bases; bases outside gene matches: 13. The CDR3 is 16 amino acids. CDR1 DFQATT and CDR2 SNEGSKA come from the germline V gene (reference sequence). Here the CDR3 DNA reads TGCAGTGCTAGAGGCCCCTGGGGGAGGGCCATTAATGAGCAGTTCTTC. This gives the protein CSARGPWGRAINEQFF.

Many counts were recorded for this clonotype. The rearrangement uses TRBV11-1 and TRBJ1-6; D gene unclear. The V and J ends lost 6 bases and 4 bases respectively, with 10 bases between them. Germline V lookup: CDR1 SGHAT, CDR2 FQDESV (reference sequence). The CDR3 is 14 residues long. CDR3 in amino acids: CASSTDTYNSPLHF. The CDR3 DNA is TGTGCCAGCAGTACGGATACTTATAATTCACCCCTCCACTTT.

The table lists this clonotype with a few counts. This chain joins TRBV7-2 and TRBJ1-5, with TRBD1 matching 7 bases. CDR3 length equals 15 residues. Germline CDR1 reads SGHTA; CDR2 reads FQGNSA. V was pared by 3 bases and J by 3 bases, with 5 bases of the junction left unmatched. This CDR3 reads CASSFWTGDNQPQHF. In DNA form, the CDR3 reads TGTGCCAGCAGCTTTTGGACAGGAGACAATCAGCCCCAGCATTTT.

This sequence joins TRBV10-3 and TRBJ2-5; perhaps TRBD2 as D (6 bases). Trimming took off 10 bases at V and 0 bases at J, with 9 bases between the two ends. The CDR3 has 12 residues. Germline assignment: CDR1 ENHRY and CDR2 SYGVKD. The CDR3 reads CASRDYQETQYF. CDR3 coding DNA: TGTGCCAGCCGGGACTACCAAGAGACCCAGTACTTC.

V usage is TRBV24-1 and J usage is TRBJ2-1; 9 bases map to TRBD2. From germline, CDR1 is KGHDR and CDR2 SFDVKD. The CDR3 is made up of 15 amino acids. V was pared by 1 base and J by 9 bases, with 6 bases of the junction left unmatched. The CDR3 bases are TGTGCCACCAGTGATTTAGGACTAGCGTTAGGTGAGCAGTTCTTC. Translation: CATSDLGLALGEQFF.

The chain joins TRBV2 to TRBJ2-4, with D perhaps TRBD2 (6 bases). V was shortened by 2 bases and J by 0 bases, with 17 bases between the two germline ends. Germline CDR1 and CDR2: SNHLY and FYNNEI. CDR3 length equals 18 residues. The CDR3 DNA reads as TGTGCCAGCAGTGAATCGGGAGCTAGTTTGGGAGCCAAAAACATTCAGTACTTC. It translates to CASSESGASLGAKNIQYF.

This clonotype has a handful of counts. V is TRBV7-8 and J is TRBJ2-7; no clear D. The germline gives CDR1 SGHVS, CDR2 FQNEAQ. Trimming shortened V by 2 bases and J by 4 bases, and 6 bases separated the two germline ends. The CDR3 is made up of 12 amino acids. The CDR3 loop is CASSLRLYEQYF. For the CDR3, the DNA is TGTGCCAGCAGCTTAAGATTGTACGAGCAGTACTTC.

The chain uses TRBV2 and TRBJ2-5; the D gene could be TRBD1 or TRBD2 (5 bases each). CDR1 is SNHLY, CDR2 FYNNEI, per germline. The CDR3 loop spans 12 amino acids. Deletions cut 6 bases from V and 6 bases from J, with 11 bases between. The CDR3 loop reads CASSWDVKTQYF. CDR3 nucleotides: TGTGCCAGCAGCTGGGACGTGAAGACCCAGTACTTC.

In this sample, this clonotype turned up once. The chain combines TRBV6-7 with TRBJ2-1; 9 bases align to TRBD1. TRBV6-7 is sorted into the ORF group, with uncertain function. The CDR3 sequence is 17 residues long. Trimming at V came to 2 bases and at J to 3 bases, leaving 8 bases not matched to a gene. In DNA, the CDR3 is TGTGCCAGCAGTTACCCCACTCGACAGGGGGGCTACAATGAGCAGTTCTTC. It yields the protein CASSYPTRQGGYNEQFF.

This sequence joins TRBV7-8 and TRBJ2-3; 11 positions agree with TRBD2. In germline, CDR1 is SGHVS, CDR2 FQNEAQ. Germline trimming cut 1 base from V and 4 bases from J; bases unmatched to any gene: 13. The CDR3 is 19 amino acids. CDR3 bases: TGTGCCAGCAGCTTAGGGGGTATGGTGTCTAGCGGGAGGTCAGATACGCAGTATTTT. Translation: CASSLGGMVSSGRSDTQYF.

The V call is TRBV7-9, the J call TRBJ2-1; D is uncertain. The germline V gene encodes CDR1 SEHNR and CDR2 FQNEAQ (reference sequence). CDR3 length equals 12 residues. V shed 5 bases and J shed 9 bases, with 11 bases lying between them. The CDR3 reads CASSLEHGEQFF. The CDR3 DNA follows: TGTGCCAGCAGCCTCGAACACGGTGAGCAGTTCTTC. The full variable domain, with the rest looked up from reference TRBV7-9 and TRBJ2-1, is DTGVSQNPRHKITKRGQNVTFRCDPISEHNRLYWYRQTLGQGPEFLTYFQNEAQLEKSRLLSDRFSAERPKGSFSTLEIQRTEQGDSAMYLCASSLEHGEQFFGPGTRLTVL.

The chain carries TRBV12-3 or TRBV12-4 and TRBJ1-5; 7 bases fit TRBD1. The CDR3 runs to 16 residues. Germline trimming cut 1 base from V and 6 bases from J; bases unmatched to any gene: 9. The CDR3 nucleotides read TGTGCCAGCAGTTTAGAGGAAGGGGGCAGAATTCAGCCCCAGCATTTT. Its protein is CASSLEEGGRIQPQHF.

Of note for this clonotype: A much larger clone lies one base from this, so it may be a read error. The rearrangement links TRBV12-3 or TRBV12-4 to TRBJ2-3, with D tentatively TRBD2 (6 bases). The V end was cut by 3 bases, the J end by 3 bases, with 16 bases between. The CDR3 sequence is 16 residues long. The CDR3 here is CASSLWGGRGTDTQYF. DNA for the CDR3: TGTGCCAGCAGTTTGTGGGGAGGACGGGGAACAGATACGCAGTATTTT.

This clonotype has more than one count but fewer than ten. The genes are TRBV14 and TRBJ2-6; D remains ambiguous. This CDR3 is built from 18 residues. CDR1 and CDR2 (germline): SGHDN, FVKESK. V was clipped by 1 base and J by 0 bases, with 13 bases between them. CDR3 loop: CASSQGVGFPSGANVLTF. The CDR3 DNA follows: TGTGCCAGCAGCCAAGGGGTCGGGTTCCCCTCTGGGGCCAACGTCCTGACTTTC.

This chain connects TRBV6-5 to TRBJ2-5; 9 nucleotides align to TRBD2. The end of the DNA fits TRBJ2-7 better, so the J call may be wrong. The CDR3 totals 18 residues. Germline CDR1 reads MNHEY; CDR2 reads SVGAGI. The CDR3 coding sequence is TGTGCCAGCAGTTACCTCTCCCCGGTGGTAGCGGGAGCCTACGAGCAGTACTTC. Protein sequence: CASSYLSPVVAGAYEQYF.

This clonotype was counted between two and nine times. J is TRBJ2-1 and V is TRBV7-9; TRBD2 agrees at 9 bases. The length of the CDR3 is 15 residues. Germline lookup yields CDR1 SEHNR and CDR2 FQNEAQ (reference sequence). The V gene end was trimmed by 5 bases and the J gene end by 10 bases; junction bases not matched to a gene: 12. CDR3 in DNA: TGTGCCAGCAGCCCTAAGGTAGCGGGAGTTTTGGAGCAGTTCTTC. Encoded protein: CASSPKVAGVLEQFF.

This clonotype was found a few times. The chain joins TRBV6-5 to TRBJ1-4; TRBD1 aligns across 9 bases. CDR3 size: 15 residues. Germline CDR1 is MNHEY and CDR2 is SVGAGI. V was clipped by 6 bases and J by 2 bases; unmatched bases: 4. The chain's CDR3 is CASSLGTGTNEKLFF. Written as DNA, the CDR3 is TGTGCCAGCAGCCTCGGGACAGGGACTAATGAAAAACTGTTTTTT.

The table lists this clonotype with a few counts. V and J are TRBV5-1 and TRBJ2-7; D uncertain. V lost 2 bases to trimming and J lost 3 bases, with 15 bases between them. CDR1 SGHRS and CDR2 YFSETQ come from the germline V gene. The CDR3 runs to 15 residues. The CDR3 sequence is CASSFLGMNSYEQYF. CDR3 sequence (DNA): TGCGCCAGCAGCTTCTTGGGAATGAACAGCTACGAGCAGTACTTC.

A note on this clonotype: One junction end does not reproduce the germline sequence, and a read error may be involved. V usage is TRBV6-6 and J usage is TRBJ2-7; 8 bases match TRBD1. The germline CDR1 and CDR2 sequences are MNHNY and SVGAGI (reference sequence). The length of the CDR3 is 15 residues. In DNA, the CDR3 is TGTGCCAGCACCCTACTCGACAGGGGTGGCTACAAGCAGTACTTC. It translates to CASTLLDRGGYKQYF.